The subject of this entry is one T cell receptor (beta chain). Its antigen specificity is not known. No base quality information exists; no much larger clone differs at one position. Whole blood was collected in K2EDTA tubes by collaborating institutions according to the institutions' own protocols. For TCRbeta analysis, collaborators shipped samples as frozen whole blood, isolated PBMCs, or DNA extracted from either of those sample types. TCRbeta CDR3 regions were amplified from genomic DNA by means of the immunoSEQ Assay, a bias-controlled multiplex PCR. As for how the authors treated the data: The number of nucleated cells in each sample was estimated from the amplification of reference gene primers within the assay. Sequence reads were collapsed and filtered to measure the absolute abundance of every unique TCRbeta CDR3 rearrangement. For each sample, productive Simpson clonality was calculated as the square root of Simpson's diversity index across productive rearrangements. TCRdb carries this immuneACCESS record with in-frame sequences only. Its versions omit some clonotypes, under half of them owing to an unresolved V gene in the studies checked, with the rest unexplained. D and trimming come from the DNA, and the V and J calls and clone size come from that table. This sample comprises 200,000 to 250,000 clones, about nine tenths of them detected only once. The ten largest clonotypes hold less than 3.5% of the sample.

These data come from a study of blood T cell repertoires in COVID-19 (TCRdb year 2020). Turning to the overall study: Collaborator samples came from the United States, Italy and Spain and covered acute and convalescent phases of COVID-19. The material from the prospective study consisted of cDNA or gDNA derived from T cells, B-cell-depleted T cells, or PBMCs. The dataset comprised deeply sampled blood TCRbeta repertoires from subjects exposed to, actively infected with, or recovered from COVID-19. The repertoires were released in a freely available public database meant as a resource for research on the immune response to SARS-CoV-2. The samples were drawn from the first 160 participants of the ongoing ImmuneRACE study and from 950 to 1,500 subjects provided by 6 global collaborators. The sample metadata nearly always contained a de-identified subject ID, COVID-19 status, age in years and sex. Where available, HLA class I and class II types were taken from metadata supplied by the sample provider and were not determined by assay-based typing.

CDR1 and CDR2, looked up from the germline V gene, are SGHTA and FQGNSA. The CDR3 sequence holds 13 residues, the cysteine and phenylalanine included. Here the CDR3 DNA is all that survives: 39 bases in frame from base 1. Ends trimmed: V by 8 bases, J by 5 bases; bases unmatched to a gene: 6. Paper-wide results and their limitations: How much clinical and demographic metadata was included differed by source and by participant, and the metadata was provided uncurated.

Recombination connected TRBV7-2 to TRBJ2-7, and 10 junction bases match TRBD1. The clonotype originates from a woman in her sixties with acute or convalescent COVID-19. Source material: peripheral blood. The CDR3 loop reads CASSRDRGDEQYF. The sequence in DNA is TGTGCCAGCTCCCGGGACAGGGGCGACGAGCAGTACTTC.